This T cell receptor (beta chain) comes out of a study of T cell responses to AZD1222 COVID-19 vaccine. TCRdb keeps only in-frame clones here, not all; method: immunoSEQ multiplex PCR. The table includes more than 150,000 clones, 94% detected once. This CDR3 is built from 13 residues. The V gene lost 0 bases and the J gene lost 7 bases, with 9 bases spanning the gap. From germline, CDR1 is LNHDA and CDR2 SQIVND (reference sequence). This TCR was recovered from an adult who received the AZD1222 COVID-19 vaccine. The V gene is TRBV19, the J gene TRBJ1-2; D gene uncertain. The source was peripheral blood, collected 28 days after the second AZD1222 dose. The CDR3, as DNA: TGTGCCAGTAGTATAGAAGGTCGACGTGGCTACACCTTC. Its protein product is CASSIEGRRGYTF. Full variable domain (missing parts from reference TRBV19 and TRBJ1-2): DGGITQSPKYLFRKEGQNVTLSCEQNLNHDAMYWYRQDPGQGLRLIYYSQIVNDFQKGDIAEGYSVSREKKESFPLTVTSAQKNPTAFYLCASSIEGRRGYTFGSGTRLTVV.